Below are 15 T cell receptor beta chains sequenced from a single sample in a study of a mutant IDH1 vaccine in newly diagnosed glioma. Noted time point: week 5, during vaccination. The content of each vaccine dose was 300 ug of mutant IDH1 20-mer peptide, and topical imiquimod accompanied it. Method: immunoSEQ multiplex PCR; TCRdb's copy keeps in-frame clones and lacks some. Of about 30,000 clones listed, about four fifths were seen once; the top ten hold approximately 24%. Antigen specificity for these receptors is unknown. Source: PBMCs, taken from a glioma patient whose treatment included an IDH1 peptide vaccine. The receptors were gathered from a man younger than 40 with glioma.

The V call is TRBV28, the J call TRBJ1-2; D not certain. There are 14 residues in the CDR3. V lost 1 base and J 1 base, leaving 7 bases between the germline ends. Germline CDR1 reads MDHEN; CDR2 reads SYDVKM. CDR3 amino acids: CASSLFAVNYGYTF. The DNA for the CDR3 is TGTGCCAGCAGTTTATTTGCGGTTAACTATGGCTACACCTTC.

The chain combines TRBV5-1 with TRBJ2-6; D unresolved. The germline gives CDR1 SGHRS, CDR2 YFSETQ. The CDR3 has 15 residues. V was cut by 0 bases and J by 2 bases, with 6 bases left in between. In DNA, the CDR3 is TGCGCCAGCAGCTTGGATGTTGCTGGGGCCAACGTCCTGACTTTC. Protein sequence: CASSLDVAGANVLTF.

The V gene is TRBV11-2, the J gene TRBJ2-2; D uncertain. Trimming took 3 bases from V and 6 from J, leaving 5 bases between them. The CDR3 contains 12 residues. Germline values: CDR1 SGHAT, CDR2 FQNNGV. CDR3 region: CASSFDSGELFF. CDR3 nucleotides: TGTGCCAGCAGCTTTGACTCCGGGGAGCTGTTTTTT. Full variable domain (outside the CDR3, taken from reference TRBV11-2 and TRBJ2-2): EAGVAQSPRYKIIEKRQSVAFWCNPISGHATLYWYQQILGQGPKLLIQFQNNGVVDDSQLPKDRFSAERLKGVDSTLKIQPAKLEDSAVYLCASSFDSGELFFGEGSRLTVL.

The genes are TRBV6-1 and TRBJ2-7; D is unclear. Germline CDR1 reads MNHNS; CDR2 reads SASEGT. The length of the CDR3 is 11 residues. Between the trimmed V and J ends, which lost 6 bases and 7 bases, there was a span of 10 bases. The CDR3 region has the DNA TGTGCCAGCAGATTAGATCTGGAGCAGTACTTC. Its protein product is CASRLDLEQYF.

This clone is a singleton in its sample. The rearrangement joins TRBV11-2 to TRBJ1-2; possible D gene TRBD1, 6 bases. Germline V CDR1 and CDR2: SGHAT, FQNNGV. The V end was cut by 3 bases, the J end by 7 bases, with 9 bases between. The CDR3 spans 12 residues. The CDR3 loop is CASSLGHIGYTF. For the CDR3, the DNA is TGTGCCAGCAGCTTGGGACACATTGGCTACACCTTC. Full variable domain (rest looked up from reference TRBV11-2 and TRBJ1-2): EAGVAQSPRYKIIEKRQSVAFWCNPISGHATLYWYQQILGQGPKLLIQFQNNGVVDDSQLPKDRFSAERLKGVDSTLKIQPAKLEDSAVYLCASSLGHIGYTFGSGTRLTVV.

J is TRBJ1-2 and V is TRBV10-3; D gene ambiguous. The ends were cut back, 3 bases at V and 11 bases at J, with 10 bases in the middle. Germline CDR1 ENHRY, CDR2 SYGVKD. The CDR3 extends over 11 amino acids. The CDR3 here is CAISDLGFYTF. The CDR3, as DNA: TGTGCCATCAGTGATCTTGGCTTTTACACCTTC.

The chain employs TRBV2 and TRBJ2-5, with TRBD1 identical over 8 bases. CDR3 length: 13 amino acids. With 1 base clipped from V and 9 bases from J, the junction kept 4 bases outside the gene matches. Germline lookup yields CDR1 SNHLY and CDR2 FYNNEI. The CDR3 DNA is TGTGCCAGCAGTGAAGGGCAGGGGGCGGCCCAGTACTTC. This encodes CASSEGQGAAQYF.

The gene calls are TRBV2 and TRBJ2-7; D may be TRBD2 (5 bases). The CDR3 has 11 amino acids. The germline V gene has CDR1 SNHLY and CDR2 FYNNEI. V was pared by 7 bases and J by 5 bases, with 9 bases between. The CDR3 is CASTEEDEQYF. The CDR3 bases are TGTGCCAGCACCGAGGAGGACGAGCAGTACTTC. The full variable domain, with the rest looked up from reference TRBV2 and TRBJ2-7, is EPEVTQTPSHQVTQMGQEVILRCVPISNHLYFYWYRQILGQKVEFLVSFYNNEISEKSEIFDDQFSVERPDGSNFTLKIRSTKLEDSAMYFCASTEEDEQYFGPGTRLTVT.

This chain connects TRBV7-9 to TRBJ1-4; TRBD1 aligns across 7 bases. V dropped 0 bases and J dropped 6; count of bases not matched to a gene: 1. CDR1 is SEHNR, CDR2 FQNEAQ, per germline (reference sequence). The CDR3 consists of 14 residues. The CDR3 protein is CASSLAGGDEKLFF. In nucleotides, the CDR3 is TGTGCCAGCAGCTTAGCAGGGGGCGATGAAAAACTGTTTTTT.

This clone was counted between two and nine times. This sequence joins TRBV7-2 and TRBJ1-5; D is ambiguous. Trimming removed 3 bases at V and 7 bases at J, with 7 bases between. Germline CDR1 SGHTA, CDR2 FQGNSA. The CDR3 totals 12 residues. The CDR3, as DNA: TGTGCCAGCAGCTTGGAGAGGCAGCCCCAGCATTTT. This translates into CASSLERQPQHF.

This rearrangement joins TRBV5-1 to TRBJ2-7; TRBD1 might be the D (6 bases). This CDR3 comprises 14 residues. CDR1 SGHRS and CDR2 YFSETQ come from the germline V gene. Trimming took off 8 bases at V and 5 bases at J, with 20 bases between the two ends. The chain's CDR3 is CASRDTGTEDEQYF. Here the CDR3 DNA reads TGCGCCAGTCGAGACACAGGGACGGAGGACGAGCAGTACTTC.

The CDR3 reads CAWSVEVGEQFF. The CDR3 nucleotides read TGTGCCTGGAGCGTAGAAGTCGGCGAGCAGTTCTTC. This rearrangement joins TRBV30 to TRBJ2-1; D not resolved. Per germline, CDR1 GTSNPN and CDR2 SVGIG (reference sequence). V was cut by 3 bases and J by 10 bases, with 13 bases left in between. The CDR3 consists of 12 residues.

The rearrangement joins TRBV6-5 to TRBJ2-5; no clear D. The CDR3 totals 11 residues. CDR1 and CDR2 from the germline V gene are MNHEY and SVGAGI. The V end lost 5 bases, the J end lost 1 base, and 2 bases lay between the germline ends. CDR3 DNA sequence: TGTGCCAGCAGTCGCCAAGAGACCCAGTACTTC. This translates into CASSRQETQYF.

The chain links TRBV4-3 to TRBJ1-1; D gene ambiguous. CDR3 size: 13 residues. CDR1 LGHNA and CDR2 YSLEER come from the germline V gene. Deletions cut 0 bases from V and 1 base from J, with 3 bases between. In DNA, the CDR3 is TGCGCCAGCAGCCAAGATAGGAACACTGAAGCTTTCTTT. Translated: CASSQDRNTEAFF.

The V gene is TRBV6-1, the J gene TRBJ1-6; 9 bases align to TRBD1. Germline trimming cut 6 bases from V and 9 bases from J; bases unmatched to any gene: 6. CDR1 is MNHNS, CDR2 SASEGT, per germline. This CDR3 is built from 14 residues. In DNA form, the CDR3 reads TGTGCCAGCAGGAGTCCGGGACAGGGTTCACCCCTCCACTTT. This encodes CASRSPGQGSPLHF.